These 24 T cell receptor beta chains were all obtained from the same sample, sequenced in a study of OX40 agonist ivuxolimab in advanced cancers. Here immunoSEQ multiplex PCR was the method, and the copy in TCRdb shows in-frame clones only, minus some. This table holds more than 25,000 clones, 75% to 90% found once. The specimen was CD4+ or CD8+ T cells sorted from blood, collected in a trial of the OX40 agonist ivuxolimab. Every receptor here comes from an adult with an advanced solid tumor such as melanoma, head and neck, liver or kidney cancer.

The rearrangement links TRBV11-2 to TRBJ1-1; a possible D gene is TRBD1 (6 bases). The CDR3 runs 12 residues. Between the trimmed V and J ends, which lost 2 bases and 11 bases, there was a span of 12 bases. Germline V gene sequence: CDR1 SGHAT, CDR2 FQNNGV. The CDR3 DNA is TGTGCCAGCAGCTTATTAGGGACAAGGGCTTTCTTT. Translated: CASSLLGTRAFF.

The DNA of the CDR3 is TGTGCCAGCAGCTTAGGAGAAGCTCCCCGCACAGATACGCAGTATTTT. Protein sequence: CASSLGEAPRTDTQYF. The chain is built from TRBV5-8 and TRBJ2-3; unclear D gene. The CDR3 loop spans 16 amino acids. The ends were cut back, 2 bases at V and 1 base at J, with 14 bases in the middle. Germline loops: CDR1 SGHTS, CDR2 YDEGEE.

The chain employs TRBV2 and TRBJ2-5; unclear D gene. The germline V and J ends were trimmed by 5 bases and 5 bases, with 12 bases remaining between them. This CDR3 has 13 residues. Germline-derived CDR1 and CDR2 are SNHLY and FYNNEI. The CDR3 spells CASSNWVGETQYF. The CDR3 nucleotides are TGTGCCAGCAGTAACTGGGTCGGGGAGACCCAGTACTTC.

The J gene is TRBJ2-1, the V gene TRBV6-4; 10 nucleotides agree with TRBD2. This CDR3 comprises 16 residues. CDR1 and CDR2 from the germline V gene are MRHNA and SNTAGT. V lost 4 bases and J lost 3; bases outside the gene matches: 6. The CDR3 nucleotides are TGTGCCAGCAGTGCGACTTTAGCGGGGGGCTACAATGAGCAGTTCTTC. Its protein product is CASSATLAGGYNEQFF.

The rearrangement uses TRBV19 and TRBJ2-7; D may be TRBD1 (5 bases). Deletions cut 6 bases from V and 0 bases from J, with 12 bases between. Germline V gene sequence: CDR1 LNHDA, CDR2 SQIVND (reference sequence). This CDR3 spans 14 amino acids. The CDR3 DNA reads TGTGCCAGTAGCCCGGACACTACCTCCTACGAGCAGTACTTC. Its protein is CASSPDTTSYEQYF. Full variable domain (outside the CDR3, taken from reference TRBV19 and TRBJ2-7): DGGITQSPKYLFRKEGQNVTLSCEQNLNHDAMYWYRQDPGQGLRLIYYSQIVNDFQKGDIAEGYSVSREKKESFPLTVTSAQKNPTAFYLCASSPDTTSYEQYFGPGTRLTVT.

This clone has a handful of counts. V usage is TRBV4-3 and J usage is TRBJ2-1; 12 bases are a match to TRBD2. Germline V gene sequence: CDR1 LGHNA, CDR2 YSLEER. V shed 2 bases, J shed 1 base, and the junction held 6 bases outside the gene matches. The CDR3 covers 18 residues. The chain's CDR3 is CASSQTLAGGPSYNEQFF. The CDR3 region has the DNA TGCGCCAGCAGCCAAACACTAGCGGGGGGACCTTCCTACAATGAGCAGTTCTTC.

The chain uses TRBV27 and TRBJ2-2, with D possibly matching TRBD2 (6 bases). Trimming took off 2 bases at V and 6 bases at J, with 10 bases between the two ends. The germline V gene has CDR1 MNHEY and CDR2 SMNVEV (reference sequence). This CDR3 has 14 residues. CDR3 DNA sequence: TGTGCCAGCAGTTTAGCGGGATTGGCCGGGGAGCTGTTTTTT. It encodes CASSLAGLAGELFF.

The chain employs TRBV7-8 and TRBJ2-7; the D gene is possibly TRBD2 (6 bases). The V end lost 6 bases, the J end lost 2 bases, and 14 bases lay between the germline ends. Germline loops: CDR1 SGHVS, CDR2 FQNEAQ. CDR3 length: 14 residues. The CDR3 DNA reads TGTGCCAGCAGACCGGAGGGACGGACCTACGAGCAGTACTTC. This translates into CASRPEGRTYEQYF. Drawing the rest from reference TRBV7-8 and TRBJ2-7, the complete variable domain is GAGVSQSPRYKVAKRGQDVALRCDPISGHVSLFWYQQALGQGPEFLTYFQNEAQLDKSGLPSDRFFAERPEGSVSTLKIQRTQQEDSAVYLCASRPEGRTYEQYFGPGTRLTVT.

This clone was detected once. The rearrangement joins TRBV6-1 to TRBJ2-6; D remains unclear. CDR1 and CDR2 (germline): MNHNS, SASEGT. The V end was cut by 4 bases, the J end by 4 bases, with 8 bases between. The CDR3 is 14 residues long. The CDR3 region is CASSARWGANVLTF. CDR3 DNA sequence: TGTGCCAGCAGTGCTAGGTGGGGGGCCAACGTCCTGACTTTC.

This clone was seen a few times. The CDR3 bases are TGTGCCAGCAGTTTCTTAAGCGGGAGACGCGAGCAGTACTTC. Encoded protein: CASSFLSGRREQYF. The chain employs TRBV28 and TRBJ2-7; 8 bases align to TRBD2. From germline, CDR1 is MDHEN and CDR2 SYDVKM. This CDR3 has 14 residues. V lost 3 bases and J lost 6; bases outside the gene matches: 7.

V is TRBV30 and J is TRBJ2-2; D might be TRBD1 (6 bases). The germline V gene has CDR1 GTSNPN and CDR2 SVGIG (reference sequence). V lost 1 base to trimming and J lost 7 bases, with 13 bases between them. This CDR3 contains 14 residues. The CDR3 loop reads CAWSAGQLHGELFF. As DNA, the CDR3 is TGTGCCTGGAGTGCGGGACAATTGCACGGGGAGCTGTTTTTT.

The chain has TRBV6-5 and TRBJ2-2; TRBD1 or TRBD2 may be the D gene (6 bases each). The V gene lost 5 bases and the J gene lost 7 bases, with 17 bases spanning the gap. The CDR3 runs 15 residues. From germline, CDR1 is MNHEY and CDR2 SVGAGI. The CDR3 loop is CASSPSRGAGGELFF. CDR3 sequence (DNA): TGTGCCAGCAGTCCCTCGAGGGGGGCCGGCGGGGAGCTGTTTTTT.

The V call is TRBV4-1, the J call TRBJ1-5; D is unclear. V lost 1 base and J 4 bases, leaving 8 bases between the germline ends. Germline V gene lookup returns CDR1 MGHRA and CDR2 YSYEKL. The CDR3 consists of 14 residues. The CDR3 spells CASSQVPDNQPQHF. The CDR3 DNA sequence: TGCGCCAGCAGCCAAGTGCCAGATAATCAGCCCCAGCATTTT.

This clone was picked up many times. The chain recombines TRBV30 with TRBJ1-1, with D unresolved. Germline-derived CDR1 and CDR2 are GTSNPN and SVGIG (reference sequence). This CDR3 comprises 14 residues. V was clipped by 4 bases and J by 5 bases, with 17 bases between them. CDR3 protein: CAWNSGPWETEAFF. The DNA of the CDR3 is TGTGCCTGGAATAGCGGGCCGTGGGAAACTGAAGCTTTCTTT.

The sample holds one count of this clone. The chain has TRBV28 and TRBJ1-3; the D is unclear. The germline V and J ends were trimmed by 3 bases and 0 bases, with 6 bases remaining between them. This CDR3 contains 14 residues. Germline V gives CDR1 MDHEN, CDR2 SYDVKM. CDR3 loop: CASSFYLSGNTIYF. The DNA for the CDR3 is TGTGCCAGCAGTTTTTACCTCTCTGGAAACACCATATATTTT.

The chain carries TRBV11-2 and TRBJ2-3, with D perhaps TRBD1 (6 bases). Per the germline V gene, CDR1 is SGHAT and CDR2 is FQNNGV. CDR3 length: 15 amino acids. V lost 5 bases, J lost 2 bases, and 14 bases lay in between. DNA for the CDR3: TGTGCCAGCAGCCCTTTGCAGGGGCTCACAGATACGCAGTATTTT. Translated, it gives CASSPLQGLTDTQYF.

The rearrangement uses TRBV9 and TRBJ2-1, with 8 positions matching TRBD2. The CDR3 has 17 amino acids. V shed 0 bases and J 0 bases; nucleotides not matched to a gene: 5. The germline V gene has CDR1 SGDLS and CDR2 YYNGEE. The CDR3 sequence is CASSVEIAGPSYNEQFF. The CDR3, as DNA: TGTGCCAGCAGCGTAGAAATAGCGGGGCCCTCCTACAATGAGCAGTTCTTC.

The chain combines TRBV28 with TRBJ1-2, with D hard to call. The CDR3 loop spans 14 amino acids. Germline V gene lookup returns CDR1 MDHEN and CDR2 SYDVKM. V dropped 5 bases and J dropped 4 bases, with 14 bases sitting between them. CDR3 loop: CASSDLGEGYGYTF. Here the CDR3 DNA reads TGTGCCAGCAGTGACCTTGGGGAGGGCTATGGCTACACCTTC.

V is TRBV4-1 and J is TRBJ2-5, with D perhaps matching TRBD2 (6 bases). Looked up from germline, CDR1 is MGHRA and CDR2 is YSYEKL. V shed 0 bases and J shed 5 bases, with 22 bases lying between them. This CDR3 has 18 amino acids. CDR3 region: CASSQDSPGLTGGETQYF. The DNA for the CDR3 is TGCGCCAGCAGCCAAGATTCCCCGGGACTCACTGGGGGGGAGACCCAGTACTTC.

The chain couples TRBV7-8 to TRBJ1-4; D is perhaps TRBD1 (6 bases). Per germline, CDR1 SGHVS and CDR2 FQNEAQ. V was cut by 5 bases and J by 0 bases, with 10 bases left in between. The CDR3 loop spans 15 amino acids. The CDR3 reads CASSPGQSTNEKLFF. In DNA form, the CDR3 reads TGTGCCAGCAGCCCCGGACAGTCAACTAATGAAAAACTGTTTTTT.

V is TRBV29-1 and J is TRBJ2-1; D not certain. Germline-derived CDR1 and CDR2 are SQVTM and ANQGSEA. Trimming shortened V by 1 base and J by 8 bases, and 12 bases separated the two germline ends. This CDR3 is built from 13 residues. The CDR3: CSVEVATSDEQFF. The DNA for the CDR3 is TGCAGCGTTGAAGTCGCAACGAGCGATGAGCAGTTCTTC.

The CDR3 loop is CASSPGTSGRYTGELFF. The CDR3 DNA follows: TGTGCCAGCAGCCCCGGGACTAGCGGGCGCTACACCGGGGAGCTGTTTTTT. This sequence joins TRBV11-1 and TRBJ2-2; 12 bases line up with TRBD2. Germline values: CDR1 SGHAT, CDR2 FQDESV (reference sequence). V shed 5 bases, J shed 3 bases, and the junction held 7 bases outside the gene matches. This CDR3 spans 17 amino acids.

In this sample, this clone turned up a few times. The chain couples TRBV28 to TRBJ2-7; unclear D gene. Trimming pared 7 bases from V and 1 base from J, leaving 8 bases between. Germline V gene data show CDR1 as MDHEN and CDR2 as SYDVKM. The CDR3 spans 12 residues. DNA of the CDR3: TGTGCCAGCACTGATGAGTCCTACGAGCAGTACTTC. Its protein product is CASTDESYEQYF.

V and J are TRBV9 and TRBJ2-6; D is uncertain. The CDR3 is 15 residues long. V lost 0 bases, J lost 0 bases, and 4 bases lay in between. Looked up from germline, CDR1 is SGDLS and CDR2 is YYNGEE. The CDR3 reads CASSVAHSGANVLTF. The CDR3 region has the DNA TGTGCCAGCAGCGTAGCACACTCTGGGGCCAACGTCCTGACTTTC.